These 24 T cell receptor beta chains share one sample of origin, sequenced in a study of CD8 T cells in ankylosing spondylitis. Via MiXCR, TCRdb re-called the 5' RACE reads, giving one row per CDR3 protein. The table lists around 120,000 distinct CDR3 sequences, approximately 9.9% of them singletons, with more than 3% in the top ten. The sample comprised blood, either unsorted or a sorted T cell fraction (not recorded which). Every receptor here comes from a male donor with ankylosing spondylitis or in good health (not recorded which).

The chain employs TRBV6-1 and TRBJ2-5; D is uncertain. The CDR3 is 17 residues long. Trimming stripped 5 bases from V and 0 bases from J, with 19 bases between. Germline-derived CDR1 and CDR2 are MNHNS and SASEGT. The CDR3 DNA is TGTGCCAGCAGTAAAGTCGGTGTCGCTTCGTACCAAGAGACCCAGTACTTC. This codes for CASSKVGVASYQETQYF.

This clonotype was counted ten times or more. The chain is built from TRBV5-1 and TRBJ2-2; a possible D gene is TRBD1 (6 bases). From germline, CDR1 is SGHRS and CDR2 YFSETQ. The CDR3 is 14 residues long. V was trimmed by 2 bases and J by 5 bases, leaving 10 bases between them. The CDR3 nucleotides are TGCGCCAGCAGCTTCGGGACACCAACCGGGGAGCTGTTTTTT. Translating it yields CASSFGTPTGELFF.

This clonotype was observed a handful of times. The gene calls are TRBV10-3 and TRBJ2-1, with TRBD2 as a possible D gene (6 bases). From germline, CDR1 is ENHRY and CDR2 SYGVKD. The CDR3 spans 15 residues. V dropped 5 bases and J dropped 3 bases, with 14 bases sitting between them. CDR3 bases: TGTGCCATCAGTTGGAAGGGCGGGGACTACAATGAGCAGTTCTTC. It translates to CAISWKGGDYNEQFF.

In its sample, this clonotype was seen many times. The V gene is TRBV7-8, the J gene TRBJ2-5, with a tentative D call TRBD2 (6 bases). Between the trimmed V and J ends, which lost 3 bases and 0 bases, there was a span of 17 bases. Germline V CDR1 and CDR2: SGHVS, FQNEAQ. The CDR3 totals 17 residues. CDR3 sequence: CASSLPPGLGYQETQYF. In nucleotides, the CDR3 is TGTGCCAGCAGCTTGCCTCCGGGACTCGGGTACCAAGAGACCCAGTACTTC.

This clonotype was picked up many times. The chain has TRBV12-3 or TRBV12-4 and TRBJ2-4; D may be TRBD1 (5 bases). V lost 5 bases to trimming and J lost 0 bases, with 17 bases between them. The CDR3 has 17 residues. The CDR3 sequence: CASSGYRNQLAKNIQYF. CDR3 sequence (DNA): TGTGCCAGCAGTGGGTACAGGAACCAGCTAGCCAAAAACATTCAGTACTTC.

This clonotype was counted many times. This chain uses TRBV29-1 with TRBJ2-2, with D uncertain. V lost 4 bases and J lost 1, with 7 bases in between. This CDR3 comprises 13 residues. The germline V gene has CDR1 SQVTM and CDR2 ANQGSEA. The CDR3 spells CSVVGQNTGELFF. The CDR3 DNA reads TGCAGCGTTGTCGGGCAGAACACCGGGGAGCTGTTTTTT.

This clonotype has at least ten counts. This chain joins TRBV4-2 and TRBJ2-1; 14 positions match TRBD2. The CDR3 extends over 20 amino acids. From germline, CDR1 is LGHNA and CDR2 YNFKEQ. Losses at the gene ends were 1 base for V and 0 bases for J; bases not matched to a gene: 8. CDR3 protein: CASSQGGTSGRRSSYNEQFF. CDR3 DNA sequence: TGTGCCAGCAGCCAAGGCGGGACTAGCGGGAGAAGGAGCTCCTACAATGAGCAGTTCTTC.

This chain connects TRBV12-3 or TRBV12-4 to TRBJ2-7, with a tentative D call TRBD1 (6 bases). V lost 2 bases, J lost 3 bases, and 20 bases lay in between. The CDR3 totals 17 residues. CDR3 nucleotides: TGTGCCAGCAGTTTAACGTTCGACGAGAGGGGACACTACGAGCAGTACTTC. Translation gives CASSLTFDERGHYEQYF.

This clonotype appeared a few times. The chain links TRBV7-2 to TRBJ2-3, with D uncertain. The CDR3 contains 16 residues. Trimming left V 5 bases short and J 2 bases short, with 17 bases between. From germline, CDR1 is SGHTA and CDR2 FQGNSA. The CDR3 is CASSVTRSTFTDTQYF. In DNA, the CDR3 is TGTGCCAGCAGCGTGACGCGGTCCACGTTCACAGATACGCAGTATTTT.

This clonotype came up many times. The rearrangement links TRBV6-1 to TRBJ2-5; the D gene is possibly TRBD2 (6 bases). V lost 7 bases, J lost 2 bases, and 14 bases lay in between. The CDR3 runs 14 residues. The germline gives CDR1 MNHNS, CDR2 SASEGT. Here the CDR3 DNA reads TGTGCCAGCACCCCCGGAGGGGCTCAAGAGACCCAGTACTTC. This sequence encodes CASTPGGAQETQYF.

This clonotype was seen many times. The chain is built from TRBV29-1 and TRBJ1-2, with a possible D match to TRBD1 (6 bases). The germline gives CDR1 SQVTM, CDR2 ANQGSEA. The CDR3 contains 13 residues. Trimming left V 4 bases short and J 4 bases short, with 13 bases between. The CDR3 sequence: CSVVQGGGYGYTF. The CDR3 nucleotides read TGCAGCGTTGTACAGGGAGGTGGCTATGGCTACACCTTC. Combining the CDR3 with reference TRBV29-1 and TRBJ1-2 gives the whole variable domain SAVISQKPSRDICQRGTSLTIQCQVDSQVTMMFWYRQQPGQSLTLIATANQGSEATYESGFVIDKFPISRPNLTFSTLTVSNMSPEDSSIYLCSVVQGGGYGYTFGSGTRLTVV.

This clonotype was observed at least ten times. This chain joins TRBV7-3 and TRBJ2-3, with 9 nucleotides matching TRBD2. V shed 6 bases, J shed 5 bases, and the junction held 12 bases outside the gene matches. This CDR3 has 16 amino acids. Germline CDR1 reads SGHTA; CDR2 reads FQGTGA. In nucleotides, the CDR3 is TGTGCCAGCAGTTCCCATAGCGGGAGCGCGGGAGATACGCAGTATTTT. This sequence encodes CASSSHSGSAGDTQYF.

In this sample, this clonotype turned up many times. V is TRBV7-9 and J is TRBJ2-5; D gene uncertain. This CDR3 comprises 10 residues. Germline-derived CDR1 and CDR2 are SEHNR and FQNEAQ (reference sequence). Trimming removed 3 bases at V and 5 bases at J, with 1 base between. Written as DNA, the CDR3 is TGTGCCAGCAGCTTCGAGACCCAGTACTTC. Encoded protein: CASSFETQYF. The full variable domain, its missing parts supplied by reference TRBV7-9 and TRBJ2-5, is DTGVSQNPRHKITKRGQNVTFRCDPISEHNRLYWYRQTLGQGPEFLTYFQNEAQLEKSRLLSDRFSAERPKGSFSTLEIQRTEQGDSAMYLCASSFETQYFGPGTRLLVL.

This clonotype was seen repeatedly, ten times or more. In DNA form, the CDR3 reads TGTGCCAGCAGTTACTCGACAAACTTCGGGGAGACCCAGTACTTC. Its translation is CASSYSTNFGETQYF. The chain is built from TRBV6-5 and TRBJ2-5; no firm D call. Per germline, CDR1 MNHEY and CDR2 SVGAGI. The CDR3 is 15 residues long. The V and J ends lost 0 bases and 5 bases respectively, with 13 bases between them.

In its sample, this clonotype was seen many times. The rearrangement joins TRBV7-8 to TRBJ2-1, with TRBD2 matching 8 bases. The J segment lost 10 bases and the V segment lost 5 bases, leaving 19 bases of the junction unmatched. The CDR3 totals 17 residues. In germline, CDR1 is SGHVS, CDR2 FQNEAQ. CDR3 loop: CASSMGSGARAAREQFF. The CDR3 DNA follows: TGTGCCAGCAGCATGGGTAGCGGGGCCCGCGCGGCGCGGGAGCAGTTCTTC.

This clonotype has a count of ten or more. The chain couples TRBV5-5 to TRBJ2-5, with 7 positions matching TRBD1. The CDR3 contains 15 residues. V lost 0 bases to trimming and J lost 5 bases; unmatched junction nucleotides: 7. Germline values: CDR1 SGHKS, CDR2 YYEKEE (reference sequence). DNA of the CDR3: TGTGCCAGCAGCTTGGGTGCAGGGGGAAGGGAGACCCAGTACTTC. Translation gives CASSLGAGGRETQYF.

This clonotype was observed at least ten times. The V call is TRBV14, the J call TRBJ2-7; TRBD1 might be the D (5 bases). The length of the CDR3 is 14 residues. Trimming took off 1 base at V and 5 bases at J, with 12 bases between the two ends. Germline V gene sequence: CDR1 SGHDN, CDR2 FVKESK. The DNA for the CDR3 is TGTGCCAGCAGCCAAGTCGCAGGGCACCACGAGCAGTACTTC. Amino acid sequence: CASSQVAGHHEQYF.

On this clonotype itself: Since a much larger clone is just one base distant, this may be a read error. The chain carries TRBV20-1 and TRBJ2-1, with a possible D match to TRBD2 (6 bases). Germline CDR1 is DFQATT and CDR2 is SNEGSKA (reference sequence). The CDR3 has 13 amino acids. With 6 bases removed from V and 9 bases from J, the gap between germline ends came to 18 bases. CDR3 in amino acids: CSAQPGRFGEQFF. The CDR3 DNA sequence: TGCAGTGCCCAGCCCGGGAGATTCGGTGAGCAGTTCTTC.

The rearrangement joins TRBV29-1 to TRBJ2-1; 10 bases fit TRBD2. V shed 1 base and J 3 bases; nucleotides not matched to a gene: 0. Germline-derived CDR1 and CDR2 are SQVTM and ANQGSEA. The CDR3 contains 14 residues. The CDR3 is CSVEGLAGYNEQFF. CDR3 DNA sequence: TGCAGCGTTGAAGGACTAGCGGGCTACAATGAGCAGTTCTTC.

This clonotype turned up a few times. This rearrangement joins TRBV7-3 to TRBJ2-5, with 8 nucleotides matching TRBD1. The CDR3 has 13 residues. With 5 bases clipped from V and 4 bases from J, the junction kept 3 bases outside the gene matches. Germline-derived CDR1 and CDR2 are SGHTA and FQGTGA. The CDR3 is CASSQDRGETQYF. CDR3 bases: TGTGCCAGCAGCCAAGACAGGGGAGAGACCCAGTACTTC.

This clonotype has a count of ten or more. The CDR3 bases are TGCAGTGCTCCCCTACGTAGTACTGGCTCCTACGAGCAGTACTTC. Translation gives CSAPLRSTGSYEQYF. This chain joins TRBV20-1 and TRBJ2-7; no clear D. V was clipped by 5 bases and J by 0 bases, with 17 bases between them. The CDR3 sequence is 15 residues long. Germline V gene data show CDR1 as DFQATT and CDR2 as SNEGSKA (reference sequence).

This clonotype showed up many times. The chain recombines TRBV24-1 with TRBJ1-2, with 7 bases fitting TRBD1. The CDR3 runs 17 residues. Germline V CDR1 and CDR2: KGHDR, SFDVKD. The junction had 8 bases not matched to a gene; V was cut back by 0 bases and J by 2 bases. The CDR3 coding sequence is TGTGCCACCAGTGATTTGCACAGGGGATTTAGGAACTATGGCTACACCTTC. Its translation is CATSDLHRGFRNYGYTF.

The V and J genes are TRBV18 and TRBJ2-1; D may be TRBD2 (5 bases). CDR3 size: 14 residues. Trimming stripped 0 bases from V and 7 bases from J, with 10 bases between. The germline V gene encodes CDR1 KGHSH and CDR2 LQKENI. For the CDR3, the DNA is TGTGCCAGCTCACCACCGGACTCGAGGAATGAGCAGTTCTTC. Residues: CASSPPDSRNEQFF.

This clonotype was recorded many times. V and J are TRBV5-1 and TRBJ2-3; D not resolved. In germline, CDR1 is SGHRS, CDR2 YFSETQ. The V end was cut by 3 bases, the J end by 1 base, with 12 bases between. The CDR3 spans 15 residues. The CDR3 sequence: CASSSAGTRTDTQYF. As DNA, the CDR3 is TGCGCCAGCAGCTCGGCAGGAACCCGCACAGATACGCAGTATTTT.